The 10 T cell receptor beta chains listed next were all sequenced from one sample in a study of T cell changes during pregnancy in multiple sclerosis. Produced via immunoSEQ multiplex PCR; TCRdb's table is partial and in-frame only. The sample lists 45,000 to 55,000 clones; about 90% were seen once. This specimen consisted of peripheral blood, obtained in the first trimester of pregnancy. Every receptor here comes from a female donor in good health, enrolled as a control in a pregnancy study.

This clone was detected only once. The chain is built from TRBV2 and TRBJ2-7, with D perhaps matching TRBD2 (6 bases). The CDR3 length is 14 residues. Trimming pared 7 bases from V and 7 bases from J, leaving 20 bases between. Germline values: CDR1 SNHLY, CDR2 FYNNEI. The CDR3 DNA is TGTGCCAGCACCGAGGTTGGGGGACTGGGGGAGCAGTACTTC. Its translation is CASTEVGGLGEQYF.

The chain uses TRBV18 and TRBJ1-4, with no clear D. Trimming took off 3 bases at V and 7 bases at J, with 15 bases between the two ends. There are 15 residues in the CDR3. Germline CDR1 KGHSH, CDR2 LQKENI. The DNA of the CDR3 is TGTGCCAGCTCACCGTCCCCGGGTTTCAGTGAAAAACTGTTTTTT. Translated, it gives CASSPSPGFSEKLFF.

V gene TRBV7-8 combines with J gene TRBJ1-5; maybe TRBD1 (6 bases). The CDR3 sequence is 16 residues long. Germline V gives CDR1 SGHVS, CDR2 FQNEAQ. V shed 4 bases and J shed 0 bases, with 13 bases lying between them. The CDR3 DNA is TGTGCCAGCAGCTGGAACGGACAGATTAGCAATCAGCCCCAGCATTTT. It translates to CASSWNGQISNQPQHF.

This chain uses TRBV30 with TRBJ1-2; 10 nucleotides align to TRBD1. After removal of 2 bases from V and 0 bases from J, the junction contained 6 bases not matched to a gene. This CDR3 has 16 amino acids. Germline lookup yields CDR1 GTSNPN and CDR2 SVGIG (reference sequence). In DNA form, the CDR3 reads TGTGCCTGGAGTTACGGGACAGGGGTTGCTAACTATGGCTACACCTTC. It translates to CAWSYGTGVANYGYTF.

V and J are TRBV11-2 and TRBJ2-7; TRBD2 agrees at 7 bases. This CDR3 region has 12 residues. Germline V gene lookup returns CDR1 SGHAT and CDR2 FQNNGV. V lost 1 base, J lost 6 bases, and 0 bases stayed unmatched. The CDR3 region has the DNA TGTGCCAGCAGCTTAGGGGGGGGCGAGCAGTACTTC. This encodes CASSLGGGEQYF.

The gene calls are TRBV29-1 and TRBJ2-4, with D possibly TRBD2 on 5 matching bases. The germline gives CDR1 SQVTM, CDR2 ANQGSEA. V shed 5 bases and J shed 0 bases, with 11 bases lying between them. The CDR3 contains 14 residues. The CDR3 DNA is TGCAGCGTTAGGGCTAGCCTAGCCAAAAACATTCAGTACTTC. Its protein product is CSVRASLAKNIQYF. The variable domain in full, with the rest retrieved from reference TRBV29-1 and TRBJ2-4, is SAVISQKPSRDICQRGTSLTIQCQVDSQVTMMFWYRQQPGQSLTLIATANQGSEATYESGFVIDKFPISRPNLTFSTLTVSNMSPEDSSIYLCSVRASLAKNIQYFGAGTRLSVL.

The V call is TRBV6-5, the J call TRBJ1-2; unclear D gene. From germline, CDR1 is MNHEY and CDR2 SVGAGI. The V gene lost 0 bases and the J gene lost 3 bases, with 14 bases spanning the gap. The CDR3 extends over 16 amino acids. CDR3 DNA sequence: TGTGCCAGCAGTTACTCGACGGCGGGCACCCACTATGGCTACACCTTC. Translated, it gives CASSYSTAGTHYGYTF.

The V call is TRBV7-2, the J call TRBJ2-7, with 7 bases lining up with TRBD2. There are 14 residues in the CDR3. Per the germline V gene, CDR1 is SGHTA and CDR2 is FQGNSA. Trimming at V came to 5 bases and at J to 2 bases, leaving 6 bases not matched to a gene. CDR3: CASSRQRGPYEQYF. In DNA form, the CDR3 reads TGTGCCAGCAGCCGCCAGCGGGGCCCCTACGAGCAGTACTTC.

The V and J genes are TRBV7-3 and TRBJ2-7; TRBD2 matches at 9 bases. Germline V gene data show CDR1 as SGHTA and CDR2 as FQGTGA. The CDR3 contains 15 residues. After removal of 8 bases from V and 1 base from J, the junction contained 9 bases not matched to a gene. The CDR3 is CASPRTSGRSYEQYF. CDR3 sequence (DNA): TGTGCCAGCCCCCGGACCAGCGGGAGGTCCTACGAGCAGTACTTC.

This clone was found once. This sequence joins TRBV7-9 and TRBJ1-5; D may be TRBD1 (6 bases). CDR3 length equals 17 residues. CDR1 and CDR2 from the germline V gene are SEHNR and FQNEAQ (reference sequence). V was trimmed by 4 bases and J by 1 base, leaving 17 bases between them. The CDR3 loop is CASSSGTIGLSNQPQHF. The CDR3 bases are TGTGCCAGCAGCTCCGGGACAATCGGATTAAGCAATCAGCCCCAGCATTTT.